This TCR beta chain originates from a study of CD8+ T cells in alopecia areata. Study overall: Each recipient was a roughly 6-10-week-old female C3H/HeJ mouse given skin from a roughly 6-12-month-old C3H/HeJ donor with spontaneous alopecia. General study results and limits: In patients, TCRs were shared less clearly than in mice, and HLA may possibly be involved. Scalp samples also yield sequences of resident alphabeta T cells from normal skin. Lesional scalp, especially alopecia totalis/universalis, showed higher clonality than normal scalp.

The table lists this clone with a few counts. Its target is unknown. Mouse germline and gene names are used. The read gets to within 4 residues of the CDR3 end, and the germline J gene fills in the rest. Extracted from the samples, RNA was reverse transcribed into cDNA to serve as the sequencing template. TCRdb's table, derived via immunoSEQ multiplex PCR, lists solely in-frame clones and lacks some. The profile covers about 300,000 clones, none occurring a single time. CDR1 and CDR2 from the germline V gene are NSQYPW and LRSPGD (reference sequence). The CDR3 runs to 16 residues. The junction had 9 bases not matched to a gene; V was cut back by 4 bases and J by 3 bases. Markers used for sorting pooled cutaneous lymph node cells were CD4, CD8alpha, NKG2D, NKG2ACE and others.

This chain links TRBV1 with TRBJ1-2; 9 bases are shared with TRBD1. Sequencing was performed on CD4+ T cells sorted from a lymph node. This clonotype was obtained from a C3H/HeJ mouse with alopecia areata. This strain has MHC haplotype H2-k. The part of the CDR3 DNA that was read is TGCACCTGCAGTGAACAGGGGGCCGCAGTGGACTCC. The encoded protein is CTCSEQGAAVDS. The full CDR3 protein reads CTCSEQGAAVDSDYTF.